The rows below give T cell receptor beta chains drawn from one sample of a study of neurological immune-mediated disorders. MiXCR was run by TCRdb on the 5' RACE reads, yielding one entry per CDR3 protein. The sample shows over 35,000 distinct CDR3 sequences, 9.5% to 15% of them seen only once. The sample taken for sequencing was PBMCs. All receptors derive from a female donor in good health. Both conserved end residues are part of each CDR3.

v_call	j_call	cdr3_aa
TRBV7-3	TRBJ1-1	CASSLIWDTEAFF
TRBV7-8	TRBJ2-5	CASTPSGTQETQYF
TRBV6-5	TRBJ1-1	CAISLGGVVGTEAFF
TRBV11-1	TRBJ2-5	CASSSGTGRETQYF
TRBV5-1	TRBJ2-5	CASSPRGLGGETQYF
TRBV15	TRBJ2-1	CATTSGSYNEQFF
TRBV29-1	TRBJ2-7	CSALGTYEQYF
TRBV10-1	TRBJ2-1	CASSESKGVSYNEQFF
TRBV27	TRBJ1-5	CASRLGRGLWQPQHF
TRBV3-1	TRBJ1-1	CASSLQQGNTEAFF
TRBV9	TRBJ2-3	CASSVGQWGESTDTQYF
TRBV24-1	TRBJ1-3	CATSDAKQGRSGNTIYF
TRBV12-3/TRBV12-4	TRBJ2-1	CASSLPGALYNEQFF
TRBV12-3/TRBV12-4	TRBJ2-5	CASSTKRLGLAGETQYF
TRBV5-1	TRBJ1-1	CASSPDPSSTEAFF
TRBV20-1	TRBJ2-1	CSARTDYEQFF
TRBV15	TRBJ1-1	CATKGLVNTEAFF
TRBV20-1	TRBJ2-3	CSAKLADSTDTQYF
TRBV6-2/TRBV6-3	TRBJ1-2	CASSTGNYGYTF
TRBV2	TRBJ1-1	CASVEAGRSKAFF
TRBV18	TRBJ1-2	CASSPTTNYGYTF
TRBV3-1	TRBJ2-5	CASSQQDGLIQETQYF
TRBV6-6	TRBJ2-6	CASSYLRDSTLSGANVLNF
TRBV11-3	TRBJ2-1	CASSFRDSKNNEQFF
TRBV5-1	TRBJ2-7	CASSLDRPFEQYF
TRBV29-1	TRBJ2-1	CSVSPSTDEQFF
TRBV20-1	TRBJ1-1	CSARAEHGYTEAFF
TRBV5-1	TRBJ1-5	CASSPRGGLQPQHF
TRBV12-3/TRBV12-4	TRBJ1-5	CASSLWQDSQPQHF
TRBV6-6	TRBJ2-3	CASSYSPYSGGDTDTQYF
TRBV5-1	TRBJ2-5	CASSPRTKETQYF
TRBV5-1	TRBJ1-1	CASSLATGRSEAFF
TRBV5-1	TRBJ1-2	CASSLEGGGYGYTF
TRBV4-1	TRBJ2-5	CASSQARLRGMNQETQYF
TRBV27	TRBJ1-2	CASSLSPGQGYYGYTF